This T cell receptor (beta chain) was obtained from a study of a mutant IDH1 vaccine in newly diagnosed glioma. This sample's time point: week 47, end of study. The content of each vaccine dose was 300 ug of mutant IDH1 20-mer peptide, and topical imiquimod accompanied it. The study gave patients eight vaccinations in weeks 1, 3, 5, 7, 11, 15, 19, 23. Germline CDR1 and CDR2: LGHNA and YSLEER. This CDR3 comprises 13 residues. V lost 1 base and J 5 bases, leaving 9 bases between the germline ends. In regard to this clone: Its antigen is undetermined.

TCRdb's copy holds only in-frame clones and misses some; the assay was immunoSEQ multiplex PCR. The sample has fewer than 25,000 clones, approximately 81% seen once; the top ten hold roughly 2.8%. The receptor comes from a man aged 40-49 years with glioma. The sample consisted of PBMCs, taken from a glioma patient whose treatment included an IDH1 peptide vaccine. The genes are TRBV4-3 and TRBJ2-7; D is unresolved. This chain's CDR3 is CASSQGKVDEQYF. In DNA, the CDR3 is TGCGCCAGCAGCCAAGGGAAGGTGGACGAGCAGTACTTC.